This TCR beta chain stems from a study of blood T cell repertoires in COVID-19. Study as a whole: Researchers got acute and convalescent COVID-19 samples from the United States, Italy and Spain.

The repertoire was sequenced with immunoSEQ multiplex PCR; TCRdb's copy has only in-frame clones and lacks some. The sample holds about 160,000 clones, approximately 90% seen once. The TCR sequence derives from a young man with COVID-19, enrolled during active disease. The sequencing sample was made of peripheral blood.

CDR3: CASSPGQGKGNQPQHF. In nucleotides, the CDR3 is TGTGCCAGCAGCCCGGGGCAGGGGAAAGGAAATCAGCCCCAGCATTTT. The chain joins TRBV7-9 to TRBJ1-5, with a tentative D call TRBD1 (6 bases). Germline-derived CDR1 and CDR2 are SEHNR and FQNEAQ (reference sequence). The CDR3 totals 16 residues. Trimming took 5 bases from V and 4 from J, leaving 18 bases between them.